The 22 T cell receptor beta chains given below trace back to one sample, sequenced in a study of shared clonotypes between healthy human individuals. This table comes from immunoSEQ multiplex PCR, and its TCRdb copy is limited to in-frame clones, with some not included. The sample records approximately 720,000 clones, roughly 70% being singletons. The sequencing input was memory CD4+ T cells sorted from blood. The subset was: CD45RA-negative fraction. The receptors derive from a woman aged 25 to 39 in good health.

V is TRBV15 and J is TRBJ2-7, with unresolved D. Germline CDR1 reads LNHNV; CDR2 reads YYDKDF (reference sequence). The V gene lost 8 bases and the J gene lost 3 bases, with 11 bases spanning the gap. This CDR3 spans 12 amino acids. CDR3 region: CATGDGNYEQYF. The CDR3 nucleotides are TGTGCCACCGGCGACGGCAACTACGAGCAGTACTTC.

The CDR3 region has the DNA TGCGCCAGCAGCTTGGGACAGGGAGGATCACCCCTCCACTTT. Residues: CASSLGQGGSPLHF. The chain combines TRBV5-1 with TRBJ1-6; 7 bases are a match to TRBD1. The CDR3 spans 14 residues. CDR1 SGHRS and CDR2 YFSETQ come from the germline V gene. J was trimmed by 10 bases and V by 0 bases; bases with no gene match: 4. The full variable domain, completed using reference TRBV5-1 and TRBJ1-6, is KAGVTQTPRYLIKTRGQQVTLSCSPISGHRSVSWYQQTPGQGLQFLFEYFSETQRNKGNFPGRFSGRQFSNSRSEMNVSTLELGDSALYLCASSLGQGGSPLHFGNGTRLTVT.

The chain combines TRBV15 with TRBJ2-7; 8 bases agree with TRBD2. CDR1 is LNHNV, CDR2 YYDKDF, per germline (reference sequence). V gave up 0 bases and J gave up 1 base; unmatched junction bases: 2. The CDR3 has 15 amino acids. The CDR3 region is CATSREGLVSYEQYF. The CDR3 DNA is TGTGCCACCAGCAGAGAGGGACTAGTATCCTACGAGCAGTACTTC.

The DNA for the CDR3 is TGTGCCAGCAGCCCGATGGGGACAGGGGCAAATGAGCAGTTCTTC. Encoded protein: CASSPMGTGANEQFF. This sequence joins TRBV7-3 and TRBJ2-1; 10 bases map to TRBD1. CDR1 is SGHTA, CDR2 FQGTGA, per germline. J lost 7 bases, V lost 5 bases, and 8 bases had no gene match. The CDR3 totals 15 residues.

This clone was counted ten times or more. The V call is TRBV5-1, the J call TRBJ2-5; TRBD2 is a possible D gene (5 bases). Germline V gives CDR1 SGHRS, CDR2 YFSETQ. The V end was cut by 3 bases, the J end by 2 bases, with 5 bases between. CDR3 length equals 12 residues. CDR3 region: CASSSGQETQYF. The CDR3 nucleotides read TGCGCCAGCAGCTCGGGGCAAGAGACCCAGTACTTC.

This clone showed up just once. V gene TRBV28 combines with J gene TRBJ1-5, with D unclear. CDR3 length: 14 amino acids. Trimming stripped 2 bases from V and 6 bases from J, with 11 bases between. The germline CDR1 and CDR2 sequences are MDHEN and SYDVKM. The CDR3 DNA is TGTGCCAGCAGTTTAAGTGGGGAGGGTCAGCCCCAGCATTTT. This sequence encodes CASSLSGEGQPQHF.

The chain uses TRBV5-1 and TRBJ2-5, with D unclear. Trimming removed 3 bases at V and 4 bases at J, with 13 bases between. There are 14 residues in the CDR3. CDR1 is SGHRS and CDR2 is YFSETQ in the germline V gene. The CDR3 nucleotides are TGCGCCAGCAGCTCCCTTAGTCCGGGAGAGACCCAGTACTTC. Translating gives CASSSLSPGETQYF.

The rearrangement uses TRBV2 and TRBJ1-2, with TRBD1 matching 9 bases. This CDR3 is built from 13 residues. Unmatched junction bases numbered 3, after V lost 6 bases and J lost 4 bases. The germline V gene has CDR1 SNHLY and CDR2 FYNNEI. The CDR3: CASRDRGFYGYTF. The CDR3 DNA reads TGTGCCAGCAGGGACAGGGGATTCTATGGCTACACCTTC.

The chain carries TRBV5-1 and TRBJ1-1, with 8 bases that match TRBD1. This CDR3 comprises 14 residues. With V trimmed by 4 bases and J by 3 bases, 5 bases remained unmatched. Germline assignment: CDR1 SGHRS and CDR2 YFSETQ. The CDR3 reads CASSIGQGDTEAFF. CDR3 coding DNA: TGCGCCAGCAGCATCGGACAGGGCGACACTGAAGCTTTCTTT.

CDR3 in amino acids: CASSLDRLAGGRQETQYF. CDR3 in DNA: TGTGCCAGCAGCTTGGACAGACTAGCGGGAGGGCGACAAGAGACCCAGTACTTC. The rearrangement uses TRBV5-4 and TRBJ2-5; 14 bases line up with TRBD2. Germline V gene sequence: CDR1 SGHNT, CDR2 YYREEE (reference sequence). The trim removed 0 bases at V and 2 bases at J, leaving 6 bases unmatched. The CDR3 totals 18 residues.

As DNA, the CDR3 is TGTGCCAGTAGTATTGAAAGGGTTACTGAAGCTTTCTTT. Translation gives CASSIERVTEAFF. The chain carries TRBV19 and TRBJ1-1; D call uncertain. The CDR3 consists of 13 residues. V was trimmed by 3 bases and J by 5 bases, leaving 10 bases between them. Germline CDR1 LNHDA, CDR2 SQIVND (reference sequence).

The CDR3 DNA sequence: TGTGCCAGCAGCTTTGCTAGCGGGAGGTTAGATACGCAGTATTTT. Protein sequence: CASSFASGRLDTQYF. V gene TRBV7-9 combines with J gene TRBJ2-3; TRBD2 agrees at 11 bases. The CDR3 consists of 15 residues. V gave up 3 bases and J gave up 5 bases; unmatched junction bases: 4. Germline assignment: CDR1 SEHNR and CDR2 FQNEAQ (reference sequence).

This clone was seen a single time. The chain uses TRBV18 and TRBJ1-4, with D unclear. The V gene's germline CDR1 is KGHSH and CDR2 LQKENI. Trimming left V 0 bases short and J 0 bases short, with 11 bases between. CDR3 length: 17 amino acids. CDR3 DNA: TGTGCCAGCTCACCACCGAAGCAAGGGTCAACTAATGAAAAACTGTTTTTT. This translates into CASSPPKQGSTNEKLFF.

This chain links TRBV28 with TRBJ2-1; D perhaps matches TRBD1 (6 bases). The V and J ends lost 4 bases and 0 bases respectively, with 16 bases between them. The CDR3 spans 17 residues. Germline CDR1 and CDR2: MDHEN and SYDVKM. CDR3: CASSSTGTSVSYNEQFF. In DNA, the CDR3 is TGTGCCAGCAGTTCAACCGGGACATCCGTCTCCTACAATGAGCAGTTCTTC.

This sequence joins TRBV19 and TRBJ2-1; 7 bases match TRBD2. The germline V gene has CDR1 LNHDA and CDR2 SQIVND (reference sequence). This CDR3 is 17 amino acids long. The ends lost 3 bases at V and 4 bases at J; junction bases unmatched: 12. For the CDR3, the DNA is TGTGCCAGTAGTATTAAGTCCAGCGGGGTACTTTACAATGAGCAGTTCTTC. Translation gives CASSIKSSGVLYNEQFF.

V and J are TRBV7-9 and TRBJ2-1; 7 bases fit TRBD1. The germline V gene encodes CDR1 SEHNR and CDR2 FQNEAQ (reference sequence). The CDR3 has 14 residues. Unmatched junction bases numbered 4, after V lost 3 bases and J lost 5 bases. The CDR3 loop reads CASSFTGADNEQFF. CDR3 coding DNA: TGTGCCAGCAGCTTCACAGGGGCTGACAATGAGCAGTTCTTC.

The rearrangement links TRBV20-1 to TRBJ1-6; D is uncertain. Trimming left V 2 bases short and J 12 bases short, with 8 bases between. Germline V gene lookup returns CDR1 DFQATT and CDR2 SNEGSKA (reference sequence). This CDR3 is 11 amino acids long. CDR3 loop: CSARRPGPLHF. DNA of the CDR3: TGCAGTGCTAGACGCCCAGGACCCCTCCACTTT.

The chain uses TRBV19 and TRBJ1-5, with D maybe TRBD1 (6 bases). The CDR3 has 14 amino acids. Germline V gene sequence: CDR1 LNHDA, CDR2 SQIVND (reference sequence). Trimming left V 6 bases short and J 4 bases short, with 13 bases between. The CDR3 spells CASRVKGGNQPQHF. Written as DNA, the CDR3 is TGTGCCAGTAGGGTGAAAGGGGGTAATCAGCCCCAGCATTTT.

The gene calls are TRBV6-5 and TRBJ2-7; TRBD2 matches 14 bases. CDR3 length equals 14 residues. CDR1 MNHEY and CDR2 SVGAGI come from the germline V gene. With 6 bases clipped from V and 6 bases from J, the junction kept 4 bases outside the gene matches. In DNA form, the CDR3 reads TGTGCCAGCAGGCACGGACTAGCGGGAGGCGAGCAGTACTTC. As protein: CASRHGLAGGEQYF.

This chain connects TRBV27 to TRBJ2-5, with 9 bases that match TRBD1. CDR3 length equals 14 residues. CDR1 is MNHEY, CDR2 SMNVEV, per germline (reference sequence). Trimming cost V 5 bases and J 5 bases; bases outside gene matches: 6. The CDR3 bases are TGTGCCAGCAGTGAGGACAGGGGCAGGGAGACCCAGTACTTC. This codes for CASSEDRGRETQYF.

V is TRBV5-1 and J is TRBJ1-4; no clear D. Per the germline V gene, CDR1 is SGHRS and CDR2 is YFSETQ. CDR3 length: 14 amino acids. Trimming left V 0 bases short and J 6 bases short, with 9 bases between. CDR3 amino acids: CASSLAGMDEKLFF. The CDR3 DNA is TGCGCCAGCAGCTTGGCTGGGATGGATGAAAAACTGTTTTTT. Filled out from reference TRBV5-1 and TRBJ1-4, the complete variable domain reads KAGVTQTPRYLIKTRGQQVTLSCSPISGHRSVSWYQQTPGQGLQFLFEYFSETQRNKGNFPGRFSGRQFSNSRSEMNVSTLELGDSALYLCASSLAGMDEKLFFGSGTQLSVL.

The chain links TRBV2 to TRBJ1-2, with 7 bases that match TRBD1. Germline V lookup: CDR1 SNHLY, CDR2 FYNNEI. Trimming removed 0 bases from V and 4 bases from J; junction bases left unmatched: 5. CDR3 length: 15 residues. The CDR3 loop reads CASSEAAGQPYGYTF. In nucleotides, the CDR3 is TGTGCCAGCAGTGAAGCGGCGGGACAGCCCTATGGCTACACCTTC.